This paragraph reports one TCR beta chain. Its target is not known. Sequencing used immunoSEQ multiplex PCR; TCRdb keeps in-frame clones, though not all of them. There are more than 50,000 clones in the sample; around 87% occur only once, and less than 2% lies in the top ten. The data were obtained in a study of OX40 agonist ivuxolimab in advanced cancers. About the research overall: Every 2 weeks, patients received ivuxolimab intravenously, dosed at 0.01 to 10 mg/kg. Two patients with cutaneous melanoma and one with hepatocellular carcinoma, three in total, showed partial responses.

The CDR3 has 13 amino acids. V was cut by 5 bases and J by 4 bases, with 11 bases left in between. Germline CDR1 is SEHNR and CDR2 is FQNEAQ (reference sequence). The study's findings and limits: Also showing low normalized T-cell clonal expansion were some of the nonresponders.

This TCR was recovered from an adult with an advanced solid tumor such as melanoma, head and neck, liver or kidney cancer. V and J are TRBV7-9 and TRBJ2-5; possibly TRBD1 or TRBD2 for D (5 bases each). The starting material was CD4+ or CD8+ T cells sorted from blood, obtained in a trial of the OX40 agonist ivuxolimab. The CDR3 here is CASSPMGVETQYF. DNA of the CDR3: TGTGCCAGCAGCCCCATGGGGGTAGAGACCCAGTACTTC.